This T cell receptor (beta chain) emerged from a study of T-cell memory formation after mild COVID-19 (dated by TCRdb to about 2021). Some background on the complete study: TCR sequence clusters from the two donors were found to be largely donor specific. In a couple of donors, T-cell clones that expanded and contracted after mild COVID-19 were followed by sequencing TCRalpha and TCRbeta repertoires longitudinally. The cohort was made up of two young adult volunteers, one female and one male, who were previously healthy.

This clonotype was seen a few times. Its antigen remains unidentified. No base quality information exists; no much larger clone differs at one position. The germline V gene provides CDR1 SGHRS and CDR2 YFSETQ. The CDR3 goes from the cysteine to the phenylalanine over 15 residues. The kept DNA is CDR3 alone, 45 bases in frame from the first base. Clipping removes 2 bases from V and 3 bases from J, with 5 as the unmatched junction base count. Broader findings and caveats from the paper: The second-wave clones that peaked on day 37 were not confirmed to be SARS-CoV-2 specific. Contracting CD4+ clones were found mainly in CM and EM memory subsets, while CD8+ clones were enriched in EMRA. The study covered only a couple of mild cases, and larger cohorts including severe cases with pre-infection samples were considered necessary. Some responding clones were detected in pre-infection memory, which suggested that pre-existing cross-reactive memory T cells had joined the SARS-CoV-2 response. From day 15 to 85, contracting clones showed balanced CD4/CD8 phenotypes, whereas a second wave of clones that expanded from day 15 to 37 leaned towards CD4+.

PBMCs were isolated by Ficoll-Paque density gradient centrifugation. Instrument used: Illumina NovaSeq 6000. TCRalpha and TCRbeta cDNA libraries were built by 5'RACE with constant-segment primers, adding sample barcodes and unique molecular identifiers. Trizol reagent was used to extract RNA from every sample. Library amplification was performed in two PCR steps, and a second sample barcode and Illumina TruSeq adapters were introduced in the second step. Sequencing of the libraries was done on an Illumina NovaSeq, producing 2 x 150 bp paired-end reads. The original pipeline was this. Reads were demultiplexed and collapsed into UMI-guided consensus sequences with migec v1.2.7. With mixcr v2.1.11, UMI consensuses were aligned to TRA and TRB V and J templates and assembled into clonotypes. A clonotype was counted as expanded or contracted only when both edgeR and NoisET called the clonotype significant, with the noise models trained on biological replicates. For edgeR calls, the cutoffs were a false discovery rate-adjusted p below 0.01 and a log2 fold-change threshold of 1. As an exploratory analysis of dynamics, max-normalized trajectories of the 1000 most abundant clonotypes were examined with PCA combined with hierarchical clustering. The CD4 or CD8 phenotype of responding clones was assigned using the separately sequenced CD4+ and CD8+ repertoires. TCRdb reprocessing: public reads trimmed at Q25 with fastp, clones called with MiXCR, in-frame beta chains kept. Each CDR3 protein gets just one entry, which takes the most common genes and DNA from the rows behind it. TCRdb's processing, not the authors' own work, is the source of the V and J calls. This sample lists 210,000 or so distinct CDR3 sequences; roughly 10% were detected once. Roughly 3.2% of the sample lies in the top ten.

The receptor chain draws on TRBV5-1 and TRBJ2-3; 8 bases in the junction line up with TRBD2. The TCR sequence derives from a man aged 18 to 29 who had mild COVID-19 (a few samples of this study predate the infection). The sample titles of this study are shuffled in the database, so cell type and time point are left out; the donor was told from shared clones. The sequenced sample was PBMCs or a T cell subset sorted from them (not recorded which). The DNA sequence follows: TGCGCCAGCAGCTTCGGCGGGGGGATGACAGATACGCAGTATTTT. Its amino acids are CASSFGGGMTDTQYF.